The 24 T cell receptor beta chains presented below share a single source sample, sequenced in a study of blood T cell repertoires in COVID-19. Assay: immunoSEQ multiplex PCR; the TCRdb copy retains only in-frame clones and omits some. The sample consists of 150,000 to 180,000 clones, over 60% of them appearing once. Sequences were obtained from peripheral blood. All receptors come from a man older than 75 with acute or convalescent COVID-19.

The chain recombines TRBV19 with TRBJ1-6, with D maybe TRBD1 (5 bases). CDR3 size: 18 residues. Germline V gene data show CDR1 as LNHDA and CDR2 as SQIVND (reference sequence). Trimming stripped 7 bases from V and 0 bases from J, with 19 bases between. The CDR3 protein is CASTPQRAGSSYNSPLHF. The DNA for the CDR3 is TGTGCCAGTACCCCCCAGCGGGCAGGGAGCTCCTATAATTCACCCCTCCACTTT.

This clone was seen a few times. This chain connects TRBV2 to TRBJ2-7, with TRBD1 matching 10 bases. CDR1 and CDR2 (germline): SNHLY, FYNNEI. This CDR3 contains 15 residues. Unmatched junction bases numbered 5, after V lost 2 bases and J lost 4 bases. The CDR3: CASSEWGQGHYEQYF. CDR3 bases: TGTGCCAGCAGTGAATGGGGACAGGGGCATTACGAGCAGTACTTC.

J is TRBJ1-2 and V is TRBV19; the match to TRBD1 covers 8 bases. The germline V gene encodes CDR1 LNHDA and CDR2 SQIVND (reference sequence). Losses at the gene ends were 3 bases for V and 5 bases for J; bases not matched to a gene: 11. The CDR3 covers 16 residues. The DNA of the CDR3 is TGTGCCAGTAGTATTAATCAGGGGGCACCGTGGTATGGCTACACCTTC. It yields the protein CASSINQGAPWYGYTF.

With regard to this clone: The germline gene is not matched at one end of the junction; a read error may be the cause. J is TRBJ2-1 and V is TRBV5-1; 8 bases align to TRBD1. The CDR3 consists of 16 residues. CDR1 and CDR2 (germline): SGHRS, YFSETQ. CDR3 protein: CASSLAGTGLGDEQFF. The CDR3 DNA reads as TGCGCCAGCAGTTTGGCTGGGACAGGCCTGGGCGATGAGCAGTTCTTC.

This chain links TRBV24-1 with TRBJ2-5; 9 bases are shared with TRBD1. V shed 3 bases, J shed 5 bases, and the junction held 12 bases outside the gene matches. The CDR3 extends over 17 amino acids. Germline loops: CDR1 KGHDR, CDR2 SFDVKD. Here the CDR3 reads CATSDRMGQGKGETQYF. As DNA, the CDR3 is TGTGCCACCAGTGATCGCATGGGACAGGGTAAAGGGGAGACCCAGTACTTC.

This chain joins TRBV6-5 and TRBJ2-3; 8 bases align to TRBD2. The CDR3 spans 15 residues. The germline V gene has CDR1 MNHEY and CDR2 SVGAGI. The V gene end was trimmed by 6 bases and the J gene end by 2 bases; junction bases not matched to a gene: 7. The CDR3 DNA is TGTGCCAGCAGCCGGGGGGGGAGTTACACAGATACGCAGTATTTT. It codes for CASSRGGSYTDTQYF.

The rearrangement joins TRBV6-6 to TRBJ1-1, with D possibly being TRBD1 (5 bases). With 8 bases removed from V and 3 bases from J, the gap between germline ends came to 16 bases. CDR1 MNHNY and CDR2 SVGAGI come from the germline V gene (reference sequence). CDR3 length: 14 amino acids. CDR3 loop: CASGRGGSDTEAFF. The CDR3, as DNA: TGTGCCAGCGGAAGGGGAGGGTCGGACACTGAAGCTTTCTTT.

V usage is TRBV7-2 and J usage is TRBJ2-6; a weak D match, TRBD1 (7 bases). The CDR3 is 16 residues long. From germline, CDR1 is SGHTA and CDR2 FQGNSA. V gave up 5 bases and J gave up 3 bases, with 14 bases separating them. The CDR3 DNA follows: TGTGCCAGCAGCCCAGACAGGGACTTTGGGGCCAACGTCCTGACTTTC. This gives the protein CASSPDRDFGANVLTF.

V gene TRBV19 combines with J gene TRBJ1-1; no clear D. From germline, CDR1 is LNHDA and CDR2 SQIVND (reference sequence). CDR3 size: 14 residues. Trimming pared 2 bases from V and 3 bases from J, leaving 10 bases between. CDR3 in amino acids: CASSIRVGDTEAFF. The CDR3 DNA reads TGTGCCAGTAGTATACGGGTCGGCGACACTGAAGCTTTCTTT.

The chain employs TRBV7-8 and TRBJ2-5, with TRBD2 matching 8 bases. There are 16 residues in the CDR3. V dropped 7 bases and J dropped 5; count of bases not matched to a gene: 15. Germline assignment: CDR1 SGHVS and CDR2 FQNEAQ. As DNA, the CDR3 is TGTGCCAGCACCCTGACCCCGGGAGGGGGGGTGGAGACCCAGTACTTC. Protein product: CASTLTPGGGVETQYF.

This clone appeared a few times. V usage is TRBV10-3 and J usage is TRBJ2-5; 7 bases are a match to TRBD2. Germline V gives CDR1 ENHRY, CDR2 SYGVKD. The junction had 5 bases not matched to a gene; V was cut back by 0 bases and J by 1 base. CDR3 length: 16 amino acids. CDR3 bases: TGTGCCATCAGTGAGTCTAAGCGGGGTATCCAAGAGACCCAGTACTTC. The encoded protein is CAISESKRGIQETQYF.

The chain couples TRBV7-2 to TRBJ2-1, with a possible D match to TRBD1 (6 bases). V was shortened by 4 bases and J by 6 bases, with 13 bases between the two germline ends. Germline assignment: CDR1 SGHTA and CDR2 FQGNSA. The CDR3 is 14 amino acids. CDR3 bases: TGTGCCAGCAGCTCTACAGGGAGTGGCAATGAGCAGTTCTTC. Translation gives CASSSTGSGNEQFF. Complete variable domain (other parts from reference TRBV7-2 and TRBJ2-1): GAGVSQSPSNKVTEKGKDVELRCDPISGHTALYWYRQSLGQGLEFLIYFQGNSAPDKSGLPSDRFSAERTGGSVSTLTIQRTQQEDSAVYLCASSSTGSGNEQFFGPGTRLTVL.

This rearrangement joins TRBV13 to TRBJ2-7; possible D gene TRBD1, 5 bases. The CDR3 has 13 residues. Germline CDR1 reads PRHDT; CDR2 reads FYEKMQ (reference sequence). Trimming took off 2 bases at V and 2 bases at J, with 7 bases between the two ends. In nucleotides, the CDR3 is TGTGCCAGCAGCTTATCACAGGCCTACGAGCAGTACGTC. Protein: CASSLSQAYEQYV.

The rearrangement joins TRBV5-4 to TRBJ1-4, with TRBD1 matching 7 bases. V shed 2 bases and J 8 bases; nucleotides not matched to a gene: 12. The CDR3 runs to 16 residues. Germline V gene data show CDR1 as SGHNT and CDR2 as YYREEE (reference sequence). The chain's CDR3 is CASSLSSQGVGEKLFF. The CDR3 DNA follows: TGTGCCAGCAGCTTAAGTTCCCAGGGGGTAGGGGAAAAACTGTTTTTT.

The chain is built from TRBV7-2 and TRBJ2-1; weak D call: TRBD1 (7 bases). The V and J ends lost 4 bases and 0 bases respectively, with 10 bases between them. CDR3 length: 15 residues. Germline V gene data show CDR1 as SGHTA and CDR2 as FQGNSA. CDR3: CASSSQGGSYNEQFF. The CDR3 region has the DNA TGTGCCAGCAGCTCCCAGGGGGGCTCCTACAATGAGCAGTTCTTC.

The chain couples TRBV5-4 to TRBJ2-7, with 10 nucleotides matching TRBD2. The V gene's germline CDR1 is SGHNT and CDR2 YYREEE (reference sequence). V dropped 4 bases and J dropped 1; count of bases not matched to a gene: 5. The CDR3 covers 15 residues. The CDR3 protein is CASSGGLAASYEQYV. CDR3 nucleotides: TGTGCCAGCAGCGGAGGACTAGCGGCGTCCTACGAGCAGTACGTC.

This clone occurred a few times. The genes are TRBV4-1 and TRBJ1-2; 8 bases are a match to TRBD1. The CDR3 length is 15 residues. CDR1 MGHRA and CDR2 YSYEKL come from the germline V gene. V gave up 0 bases and J gave up 7 bases; unmatched junction bases: 7. The CDR3 DNA follows: TGCGCCAGCAGCCAAGAAGACAGGGGATTTGGTGGCTACACCTTC. This encodes CASSQEDRGFGGYTF.

This chain uses TRBV7-2 with TRBJ1-3; possibly TRBD1 for D (5 bases). The V gene lost 7 bases and the J gene lost 4 bases, with 14 bases spanning the gap. Germline V gene sequence: CDR1 SGHTA, CDR2 FQGNSA. The CDR3 runs to 14 residues. The CDR3 nucleotides read TGTGCCAGCACCCCCCAGGGAGGAGGAAACACCATATATTTT. Its protein is CASTPQGGGNTIYF.

The chain is built from TRBV28 and TRBJ1-2; D not certain. V lost 2 bases to trimming and J lost 2 bases, with 6 bases between them. In germline, CDR1 is MDHEN, CDR2 SYDVKM. The CDR3 totals 13 residues. CDR3 coding DNA: TGTGCCAGCAGTTTAGGCAGGAACTATGGCTACACCTTC. It codes for CASSLGRNYGYTF.

The genes are TRBV6-5 and TRBJ1-2; TRBD1 agrees at 8 bases. V dropped 6 bases and J dropped 5; count of bases not matched to a gene: 8. The CDR3 length is 14 residues. Germline V gene lookup returns CDR1 MNHEY and CDR2 SVGAGI. Here the CDR3 reads CASRPQGALYGYTF. CDR3 in DNA: TGTGCCAGCAGACCGCAGGGGGCGTTATATGGCTACACCTTC.

The rearrangement uses TRBV7-6 and TRBJ2-2; 15 nucleotides agree with TRBD2. Germline-derived CDR1 and CDR2 are SGHVS and FNYEAQ. The J segment lost 1 base and the V segment lost 5 bases, leaving 11 bases of the junction unmatched. The CDR3 covers 20 residues. This chain's CDR3 is CASSKEPPGLAGGNTGELFF. The CDR3 region has the DNA TGTGCCAGCAGCAAGGAACCTCCGGGACTAGCGGGGGGGAACACCGGGGAGCTGTTTTTT.

The CDR3 nucleotides are TGTGCCAGCAGCCCAATTGAACAGGGGGTCGCTAATGAAAAACTGTTTTTT. Amino acid sequence: CASSPIEQGVANEKLFF. The V and J genes are TRBV7-9 and TRBJ1-4, with 8 positions matching TRBD1. The CDR3 contains 17 residues. V lost 5 bases to trimming and J lost 3 bases; unmatched junction nucleotides: 11. The germline gives CDR1 SEHNR, CDR2 FQNEAQ (reference sequence).

This clone was detected once. The chain combines TRBV15 with TRBJ1-5; 7 bases line up with TRBD1. Germline assignment: CDR1 LNHNV and CDR2 YYDKDF (reference sequence). The CDR3 extends over 14 amino acids. Trimming at V came to 3 bases and at J to 9 bases, leaving 8 bases not matched to a gene. CDR3 bases: TGTGCCACCAGCAGCACGACAGGGTTCGGGCCCCAGCATTTT. Translation gives CATSSTTGFGPQHF.

About this clone itself: The same CDR3 is also encoded by other DNA sequences in this sample. V is TRBV24-1 and J is TRBJ2-5, with D uncertain. Trimming left V 4 bases short and J 2 bases short, with 7 bases between. Germline V gene data show CDR1 as KGHDR and CDR2 as SFDVKD. The CDR3 length is 13 residues. The DNA of the CDR3 is TGTGCCACCAGTGACGGCGGACAAGAGACCCAGTACTTC. This sequence encodes CATSDGGQETQYF.